The rows below give T cell receptor beta chains drawn from one sample of a study of T cells in Graves' hyperthyroidism and ophthalmopathy. TCRdb used MiXCR to reprocess the multiplex PCR reads, holding one entry per CDR3 protein. The table shows about half a million distinct CDR3 sequences, with approximately 23% occurring only once. Sample: blood. The receptors stem from a woman in her 70s with Graves' ophthalmopathy. CDR3s include the opening cysteine and the closing phenylalanine or tryptophan. Each record gives: clone size, D gene, J gene, V gene, CDR3 protein, CDR3 DNA. A D gene is named only where the DNA matches it firmly. Only part of the rows carry a size: once, few, many, or a class if the clone is expanded.

few | NA | TRBJ2-7 | TRBV19 | CASSTHRDKVTYEQYF | TGTGCCAGTAGTACCCACCGGGACAAGGTGACCTACGAGCAGTACTTC
NA | TRBD1 | TRBJ1-4 | TRBV28 | CASTLEGARGLFF | TGTGCCAGCACCCTAGAGGGGGCCCGTGGACTGTTTTTT
few | NA | TRBJ1-4 | TRBV20-1 | CSAREGGTNEKLFF | TGCAGTGCTAGAGAAGGGGGGACTAATGAAAAACTGTTTTTT
few | NA | TRBJ1-2 | TRBV12-3/TRBV12-4 | CASSFSSEYGYTF | TGTGCCAGCAGTTTCTCCTCAGAGTATGGCTACACCTTC
many | TRBD1 | TRBJ1-2 | TRBV12-3/TRBV12-4 | CASSPTGVHGYTF | TGTGCCAGCAGCCCGACAGGGGTCCATGGCTACACCTTC
few | TRBD2 | TRBJ2-7 | TRBV10-3 | CAIRGPGLAGDEQYF | TGTGCCATCAGGGGCCCCGGACTAGCGGGAGACGAGCAGTACTTC
NA | NA | TRBJ1-6 | TRBV7-3 | CASSVFSYNSPLHF | TGTGCCAGCAGCGTTTTCTCCTATAATTCACCCCTCCACTTT
few | TRBD2 | TRBJ2-7 | TRBV2 | CASTAGGTPVAEQYF | TGTGCCAGCACCGCCGGGGGGACCCCAGTGGCCGAGCAGTACTTC
many | TRBD1 | TRBJ1-2 | TRBV12-3/TRBV12-4 | CASSFQGAMEGYTF | TGTGCCAGCAGTTTTCAGGGGGCGATGGAGGGCTACACCTTC
few | TRBD2 | TRBJ2-2 | TRBV7-2 | CASSWRTSGPTGELFF | TGTGCCAGCAGCTGGCGGACTAGCGGGCCCACCGGGGAGCTGTTTTTT
once | NA | TRBJ1-2 | TRBV4-3 | CASSQEGTPSYSYTF | TGCGCCAGCAGCCAAGAGGGAACCCCCAGTTATAGCTACACCTTC
NA | TRBD1 | TRBJ2-7 | TRBV27 | CASSLRSGGREQYF | TGTGCCAGCAGTTTAAGGTCAGGGGGCCGCGAGCAGTACTTC
NA | TRBD1 | TRBJ2-1 | TRBV15 | CATSPSRWDRVHNEQFF | TGTGCCACCAGCCCCTCACGTTGGGACAGGGTCCACAATGAGCAGTTCTTC
NA | NA | TRBJ2-7 | TRBV5-6 | CASSLSRVNEQYF | TGTGCCAGCAGCTTGAGCAGGGTCAACGAGCAGTACTTC
NA | NA | TRBJ2-1 | TRBV10-2 | CASSEFIQGEQFF | TGCGCCAGCAGTGAGTTCATCCAGGGTGAGCAGTTCTTC
few | NA | TRBJ1-4 | TRBV2 | CASSGPQQHTNEKLFF | TGTGCCAGCAGTGGCCCGCAACAGCATACAAATGAAAAACTGTTTTTT